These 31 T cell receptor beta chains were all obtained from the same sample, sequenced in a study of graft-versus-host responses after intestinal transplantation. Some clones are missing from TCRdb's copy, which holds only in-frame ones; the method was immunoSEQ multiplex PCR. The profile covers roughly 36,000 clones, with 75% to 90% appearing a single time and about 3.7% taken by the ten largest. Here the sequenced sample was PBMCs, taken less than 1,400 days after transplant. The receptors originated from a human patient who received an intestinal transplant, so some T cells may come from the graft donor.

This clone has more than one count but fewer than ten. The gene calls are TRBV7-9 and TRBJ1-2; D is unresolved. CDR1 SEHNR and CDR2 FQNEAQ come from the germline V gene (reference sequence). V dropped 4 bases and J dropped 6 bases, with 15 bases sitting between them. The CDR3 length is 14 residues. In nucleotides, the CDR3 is TGTGCCAGCAGCTCGTCTTTGGGATGGGATGGCTACACCTTC. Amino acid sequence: CASSSSLGWDGYTF.

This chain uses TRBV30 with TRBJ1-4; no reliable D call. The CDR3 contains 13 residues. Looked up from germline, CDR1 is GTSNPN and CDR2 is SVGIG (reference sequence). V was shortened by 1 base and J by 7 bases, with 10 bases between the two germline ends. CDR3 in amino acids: CAWSAHTGEKLFF. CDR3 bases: TGTGCCTGGAGTGCACACACGGGTGAAAAACTGTTTTTT.

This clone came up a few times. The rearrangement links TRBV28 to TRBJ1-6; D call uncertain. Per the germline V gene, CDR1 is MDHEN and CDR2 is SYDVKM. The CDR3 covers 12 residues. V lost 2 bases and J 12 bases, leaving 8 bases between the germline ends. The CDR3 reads CASSLNGKPLHF. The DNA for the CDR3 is TGTGCCAGCAGTTTAAATGGGAAACCCCTCCACTTT.

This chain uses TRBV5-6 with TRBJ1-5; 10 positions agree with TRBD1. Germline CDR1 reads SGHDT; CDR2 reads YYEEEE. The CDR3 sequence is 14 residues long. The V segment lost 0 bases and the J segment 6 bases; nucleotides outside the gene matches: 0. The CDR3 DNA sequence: TGTGCCAGCAGCTTGGGGACAGGGGGTCAGCCCCAGCATTTT. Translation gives CASSLGTGGQPQHF.

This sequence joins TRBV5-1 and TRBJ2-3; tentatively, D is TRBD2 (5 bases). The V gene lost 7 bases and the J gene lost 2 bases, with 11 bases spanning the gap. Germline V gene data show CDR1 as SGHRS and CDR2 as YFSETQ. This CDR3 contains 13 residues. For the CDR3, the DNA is TGCGCCAGCTCAGCGGATCACACAGATACGCAGTATTTT. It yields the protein CASSADHTDTQYF.

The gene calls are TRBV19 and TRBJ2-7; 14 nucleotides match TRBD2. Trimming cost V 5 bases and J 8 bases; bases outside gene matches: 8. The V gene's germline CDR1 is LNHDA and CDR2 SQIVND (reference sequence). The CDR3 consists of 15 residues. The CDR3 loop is CASSESGLAGDKQYF. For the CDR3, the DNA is TGTGCCAGTAGTGAATCGGGACTAGCGGGAGATAAGCAGTACTTC.

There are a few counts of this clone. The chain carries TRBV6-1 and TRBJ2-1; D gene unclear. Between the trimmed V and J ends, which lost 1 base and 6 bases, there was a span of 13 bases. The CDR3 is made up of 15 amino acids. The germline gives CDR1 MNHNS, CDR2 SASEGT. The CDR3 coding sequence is TGTGCCAGCAGTGAAGATGAAGGGTCAGGCAATGAGCAGTTCTTC. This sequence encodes CASSEDEGSGNEQFF.

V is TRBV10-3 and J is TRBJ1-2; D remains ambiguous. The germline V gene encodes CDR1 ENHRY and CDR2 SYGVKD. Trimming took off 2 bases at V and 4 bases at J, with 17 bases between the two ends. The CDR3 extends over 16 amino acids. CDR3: CAISEGFMGSVYGYTF. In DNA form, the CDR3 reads TGTGCCATCAGTGAGGGGTTCATGGGGTCTGTCTATGGCTACACCTTC.

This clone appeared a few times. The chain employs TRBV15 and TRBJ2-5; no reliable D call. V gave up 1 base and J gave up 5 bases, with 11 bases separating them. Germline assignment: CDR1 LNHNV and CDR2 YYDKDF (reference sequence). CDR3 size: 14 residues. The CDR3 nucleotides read TGTGCCACCAGCAGAGGCGGCGCCGACGAGACCCAGTACTTC. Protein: CATSRGGADETQYF.

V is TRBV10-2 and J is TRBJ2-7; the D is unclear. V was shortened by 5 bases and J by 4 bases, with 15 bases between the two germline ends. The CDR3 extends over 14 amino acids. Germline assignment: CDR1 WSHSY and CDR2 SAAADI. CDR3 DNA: TGCGCCAGCAGTACCTCCTTGGGTGGATACGAGCAGTACTTC. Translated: CASSTSLGGYEQYF.

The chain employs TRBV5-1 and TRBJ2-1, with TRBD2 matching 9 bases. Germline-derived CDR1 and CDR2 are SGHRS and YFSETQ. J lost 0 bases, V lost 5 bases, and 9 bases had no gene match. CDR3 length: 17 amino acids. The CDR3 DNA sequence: TGCGCCAGCAGGCGACTAGCGGCCGCTAGCTCCTACAATGAGCAGTTCTTC. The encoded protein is CASRRLAAASSYNEQFF.

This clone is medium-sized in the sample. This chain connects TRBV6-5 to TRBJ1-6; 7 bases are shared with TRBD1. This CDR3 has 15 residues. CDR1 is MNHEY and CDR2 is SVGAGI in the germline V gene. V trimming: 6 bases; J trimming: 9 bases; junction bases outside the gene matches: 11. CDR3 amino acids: CASRDPGTESSPLHF. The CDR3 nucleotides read TGTGCCAGCAGGGACCCCGGGACAGAGAGTTCACCCCTCCACTTT.

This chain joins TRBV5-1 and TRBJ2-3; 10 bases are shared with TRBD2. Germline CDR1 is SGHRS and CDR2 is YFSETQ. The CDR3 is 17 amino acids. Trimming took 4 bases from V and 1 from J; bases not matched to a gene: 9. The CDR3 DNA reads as TGCGCCAGCAGCGATCAGACTAGCGGGTTCCGCACAGATACGCAGTATTTT. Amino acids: CASSDQTSGFRTDTQYF.

CDR3 DNA: TGTGCCAGCAGCTTAGAAGAGCTAGCTAATGAAAAACTGTTTTTT. It encodes CASSLEELANEKLFF. The chain links TRBV7-8 to TRBJ1-4; D uncertain. The CDR3 is 15 amino acids. Trimming cost V 1 base and J 3 bases, with 9 bases left between them. Germline V gene data show CDR1 as SGHVS and CDR2 as FQNEAQ.

The CDR3 protein is CASKASGLNEQFF. The CDR3, as DNA: TGTGCCAGCAAGGCTAGCGGGCTCAATGAGCAGTTCTTC. The rearrangement uses TRBV28 and TRBJ2-1, with TRBD2 matching 8 bases. The CDR3 totals 13 residues. Germline V gives CDR1 MDHEN, CDR2 SYDVKM. V trimming: 7 bases; J trimming: 6 bases; junction bases outside the gene matches: 5.

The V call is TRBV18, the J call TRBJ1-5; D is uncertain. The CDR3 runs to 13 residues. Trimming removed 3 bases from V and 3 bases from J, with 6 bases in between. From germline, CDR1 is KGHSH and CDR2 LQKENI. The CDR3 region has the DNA TGTGCCAGCTCACCGGACCCCAATCAGCCCCAGCATTTT. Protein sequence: CASSPDPNQPQHF. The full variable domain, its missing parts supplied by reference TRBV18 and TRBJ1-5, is NAGVMQNPRHLVRRRGQEARLRCSPMKGHSHVYWYRQLPEEGLKFMVYLQKENIIDESGMPKERFSAEFPKEGPSILRIQQVVRGDSAAYFCASSPDPNQPQHFGDGTRLSIL.

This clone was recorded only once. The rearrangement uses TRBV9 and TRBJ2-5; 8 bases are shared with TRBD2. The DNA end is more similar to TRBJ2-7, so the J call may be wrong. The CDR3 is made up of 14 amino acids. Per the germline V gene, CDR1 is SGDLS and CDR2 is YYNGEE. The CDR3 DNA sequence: TGTGCCAGCAGCGTAACTAGCGGCTCCTACGAGCAGTACTTC. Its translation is CASSVTSGSYEQYF.

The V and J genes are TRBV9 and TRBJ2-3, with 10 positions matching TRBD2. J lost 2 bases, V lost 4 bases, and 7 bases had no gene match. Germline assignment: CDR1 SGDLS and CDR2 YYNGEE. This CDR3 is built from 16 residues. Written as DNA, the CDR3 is TGTGCCAGCAGCTCTCTGGGACTAGCGAACACAGATACGCAGTATTTT. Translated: CASSSLGLANTDTQYF.

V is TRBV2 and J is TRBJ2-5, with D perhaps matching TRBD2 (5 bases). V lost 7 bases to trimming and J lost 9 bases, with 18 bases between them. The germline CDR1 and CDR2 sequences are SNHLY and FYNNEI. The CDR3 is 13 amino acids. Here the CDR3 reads CASKETTTSAQYF. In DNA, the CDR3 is TGTGCCAGCAAGGAGACTACTACCTCGGCCCAGTACTTC. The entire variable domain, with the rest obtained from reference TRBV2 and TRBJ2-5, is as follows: EPEVTQTPSHQVTQMGQEVILRCVPISNHLYFYWYRQILGQKVEFLVSFYNNEISEKSEIFDDQFSVERPDGSNFTLKIRSTKLEDSAMYFCASKETTTSAQYFGPGTRLLVL.

The CDR3 DNA reads TGTGCCAGCAGTTTTCAGACAGGTGACTCACCCCTCCACTTT. Translating it yields CASSFQTGDSPLHF. This chain connects TRBV28 to TRBJ1-6; possible D gene TRBD1, 6 bases. The CDR3 spans 14 residues. From germline, CDR1 is MDHEN and CDR2 SYDVKM. Trimming removed 3 bases at V and 10 bases at J, with 13 bases between.

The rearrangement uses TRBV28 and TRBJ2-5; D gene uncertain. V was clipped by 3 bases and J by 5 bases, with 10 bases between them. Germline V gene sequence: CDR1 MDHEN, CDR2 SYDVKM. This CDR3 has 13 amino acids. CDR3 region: CASSFHYSETQYF. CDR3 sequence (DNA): TGTGCCAGCAGTTTCCACTACTCGGAGACCCAGTACTTC.

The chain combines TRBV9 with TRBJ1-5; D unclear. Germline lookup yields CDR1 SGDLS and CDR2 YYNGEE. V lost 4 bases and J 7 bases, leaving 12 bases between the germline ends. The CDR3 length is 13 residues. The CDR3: CASSPQPGQPQHF. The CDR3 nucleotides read TGTGCCAGCAGCCCCCAACCGGGGCAGCCCCAGCATTTT.

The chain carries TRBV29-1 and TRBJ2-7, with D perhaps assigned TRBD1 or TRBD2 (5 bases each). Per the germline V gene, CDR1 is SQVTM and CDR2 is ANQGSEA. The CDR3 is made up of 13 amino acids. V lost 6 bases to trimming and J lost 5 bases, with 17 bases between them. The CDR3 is CSVLRDRRNEQYF. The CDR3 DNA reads TGCAGCGTGCTCCGGGACCGCCGAAACGAGCAGTACTTC.

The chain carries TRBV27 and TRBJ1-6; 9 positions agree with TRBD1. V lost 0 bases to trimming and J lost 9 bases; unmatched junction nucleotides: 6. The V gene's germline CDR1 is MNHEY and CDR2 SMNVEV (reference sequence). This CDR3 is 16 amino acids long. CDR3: CASSLSGQGLGSPLHF. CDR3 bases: TGTGCCAGCAGTTTATCTGGACAGGGGCTGGGTTCACCCCTCCACTTT.

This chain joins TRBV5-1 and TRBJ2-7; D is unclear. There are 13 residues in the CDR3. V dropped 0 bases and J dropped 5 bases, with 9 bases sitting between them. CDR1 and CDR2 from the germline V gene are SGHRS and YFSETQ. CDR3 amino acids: CASSLGDRNEQYF. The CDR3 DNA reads TGCGCCAGCAGCTTGGGTGATAGAAACGAGCAGTACTTC.

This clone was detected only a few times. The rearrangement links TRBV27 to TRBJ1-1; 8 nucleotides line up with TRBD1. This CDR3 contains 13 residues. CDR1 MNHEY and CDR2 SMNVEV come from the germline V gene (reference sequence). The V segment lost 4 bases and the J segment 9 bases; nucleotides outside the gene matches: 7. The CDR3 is CASSSRTGGKAFF. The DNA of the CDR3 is TGTGCCAGCAGTTCCCGAACAGGGGGGAAAGCTTTCTTT.

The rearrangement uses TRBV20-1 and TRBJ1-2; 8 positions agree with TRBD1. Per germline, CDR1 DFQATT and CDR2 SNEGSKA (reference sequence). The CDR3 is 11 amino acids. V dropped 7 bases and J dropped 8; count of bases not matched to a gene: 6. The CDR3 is CSVTGARGYTF. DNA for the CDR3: TGCAGTGTGACAGGGGCCCGGGGCTACACCTTC.

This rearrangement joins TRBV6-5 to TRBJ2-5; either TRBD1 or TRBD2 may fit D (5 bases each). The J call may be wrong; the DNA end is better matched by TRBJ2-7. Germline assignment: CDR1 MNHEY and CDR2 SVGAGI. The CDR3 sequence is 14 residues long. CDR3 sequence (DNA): TGTGCCAGCAGTTACGGGGGTTTAGGCTACGAGCAGTACTTC. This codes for CASSYGGLGYEQYF.

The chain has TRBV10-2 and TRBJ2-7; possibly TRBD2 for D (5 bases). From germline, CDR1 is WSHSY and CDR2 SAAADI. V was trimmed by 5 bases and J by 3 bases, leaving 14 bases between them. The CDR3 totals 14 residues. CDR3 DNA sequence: TGCGCCAGCAGTTATGAGCGGAAACTCTACGAGCAGTACTTC. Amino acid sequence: CASSYERKLYEQYF.

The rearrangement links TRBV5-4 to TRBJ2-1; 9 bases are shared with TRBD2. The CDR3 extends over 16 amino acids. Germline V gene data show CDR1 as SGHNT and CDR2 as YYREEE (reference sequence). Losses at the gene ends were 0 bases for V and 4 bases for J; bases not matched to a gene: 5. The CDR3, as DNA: TGTGCCAGCAGCTTGGCCCCAGCGGGGGGATACAATGAGCAGTTCTTC. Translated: CASSLAPAGGYNEQFF.

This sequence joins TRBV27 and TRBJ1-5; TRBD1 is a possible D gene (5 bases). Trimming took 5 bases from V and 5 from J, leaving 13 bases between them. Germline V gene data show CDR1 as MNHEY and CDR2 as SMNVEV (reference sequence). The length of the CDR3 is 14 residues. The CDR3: CASSPRAGYQPQHF. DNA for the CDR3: TGTGCCAGCAGTCCCAGGGCAGGATATCAGCCCCAGCATTTT.